This TCR beta chain stems from a study of beta chain features in type 1 diabetes. Study results and caveats: Type 1 diabetes patients had VDJ junctions that carried fewer insertions and more deletions. PCR might preferentially amplify shorter templates, equally in patients and controls. In every one of the four CD4+ subsets, TCRB CDR3s were moderately but significantly shorter in Type 1 diabetes patients.

cDNA synthesis used the whole RNA isolate, giving expressed TCRB sequences. Assay used: immunoSEQ multiplex PCR; TCRdb lists only in-frame clones, some missing. The sample has 600,000 or so clones, roughly 13% seen once. This clone was observed a handful of times. No antigen is known for it. By way of CD45RO/CCR7/CD25/CD127/CD95/CD27, the CD4+ regulatory, stem cell-like memory, central memory and naive cells were sorted. This CDR3 is 14 amino acids long. Trimming left V 0 bases short and J 3 bases short, with 8 bases between. Germline V gene data show CDR1 as LGHNA and CDR2 as YSLEER. This sequence originates from a man aged 18-30 years with type 1 diabetes. The chain couples TRBV4-3 to TRBJ1-2, with D maybe TRBD1 (5 bases). Material: naive CD4+ T cells from blood. The CDR3 nucleotides are TGCGCCAGCAGCCAAGATGGAGGGGACTATGGCTACACCTTC. Amino acid sequence: CASSQDGGDYGYTF.